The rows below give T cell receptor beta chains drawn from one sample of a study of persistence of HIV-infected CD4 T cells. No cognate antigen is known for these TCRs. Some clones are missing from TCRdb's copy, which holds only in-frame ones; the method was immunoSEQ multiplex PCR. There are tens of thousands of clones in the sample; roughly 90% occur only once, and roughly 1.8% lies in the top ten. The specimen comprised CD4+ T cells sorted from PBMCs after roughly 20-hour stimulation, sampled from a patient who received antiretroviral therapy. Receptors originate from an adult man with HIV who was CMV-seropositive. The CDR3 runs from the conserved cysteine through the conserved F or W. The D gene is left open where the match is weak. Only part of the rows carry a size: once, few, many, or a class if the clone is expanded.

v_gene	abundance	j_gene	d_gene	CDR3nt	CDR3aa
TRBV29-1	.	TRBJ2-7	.	TGCAGCGTTGTTACCGGGGCCCACGAGCAGTACTTC	CSVVTGAHEQYF
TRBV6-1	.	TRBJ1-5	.	TGTGCCAGCAGTGAATTTGGTTGGCAGCCCCAGCATTTT	CASSEFGWQPQHF
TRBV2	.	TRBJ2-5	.	TGTGCCAGCAGTCCAGGGTATTCAGAGACCCAGTACTTC	CASSPGYSETQYF
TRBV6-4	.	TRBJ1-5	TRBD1	TGTGCCAGCACATACAAGGGGACAGGGGTTATTAACAATCAGCCCCAGCATTTT	CASTYKGTGVINNQPQHF
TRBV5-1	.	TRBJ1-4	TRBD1	TGCGCCAGCAGCCCCGGACAGGTCGAGGAAAAACTGTTTTTT	CASSPGQVEEKLFF
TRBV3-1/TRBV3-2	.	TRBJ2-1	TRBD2	TGTGCCAGCAGCCCGACTAGCGGGGGATACAATGAGCAGTTCTTC	CASSPTSGGYNEQFF
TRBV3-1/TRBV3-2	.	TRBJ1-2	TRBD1	TGTGCCAGCAGCCAACCTAGTGGGACAGGGGATAACTATGGCTACACCTTC	CASSQPSGTGDNYGYTF
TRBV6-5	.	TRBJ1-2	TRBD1	TGTGCCAGCTTTGAGACAGGGAATGGCTACACCTTC	CASFETGNGYTF
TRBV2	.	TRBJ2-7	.	TGTGCCAGCAGTGCCCTCGTCTACGAGCAGTACTTC	CASSALVYEQYF
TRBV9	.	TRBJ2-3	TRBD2	TGTGCCAGCAGCGTAGTGTTCCTAGCGGGGGGGGATACAGATACGCAGTATTTT	CASSVVFLAGGDTDTQYF
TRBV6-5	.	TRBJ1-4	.	TGTGCCAGCAGTTACTCCGGAAACAGAAATGAAAAACTGTTTTTT	CASSYSGNRNEKLFF
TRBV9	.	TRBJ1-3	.	TGTGCCAGCAGCAAAACGGGAGCTTCTGGAAACACCATATATTTT	CASSKTGASGNTIYF
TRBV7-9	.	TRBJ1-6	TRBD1	TGTGCCAGCAGCCATACCGGAGACAGGGGGGAATGGGGTTCACCCCTCCACTTT	CASSHTGDRGEWGSPLHF
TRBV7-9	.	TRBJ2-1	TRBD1	TGTGCCAGCAGCCATGGGGACAGGGCCTACAATGAGCAGTTCTTC	CASSHGDRAYNEQFF
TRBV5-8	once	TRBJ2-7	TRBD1	TGTGCCAGCAGCAGGGGACAGGGGGCAATCTACTACGAGCAGTACTTC	CASSRGQGAIYYEQYF
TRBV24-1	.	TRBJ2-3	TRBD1	TGTGCCACCAGCGGCTCCGGGACAGGGGGCCTCGATACGCAGTATTTT	CATSGSGTGGLDTQYF
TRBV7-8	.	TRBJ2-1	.	TGTGCCAGTGGGGAGCAGTTCTTC	CASGEQFF
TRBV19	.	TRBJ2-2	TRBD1	TGTGCCAGTAGTATAGATCGACAGGGGGCGGCCGGGGAGCTGTTTTTT	CASSIDRQGAAGELFF
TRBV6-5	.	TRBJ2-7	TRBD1	TGTGCCAGCAGTCCCGGGACAGGGATTTACGAGCAGTACTTC	CASSPGTGIYEQYF
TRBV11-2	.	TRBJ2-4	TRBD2	TGTGCCAGCAGCGTAATGCGGGGGGGAGGCTTGGCCAAAAACATTCAGTACTTC	CASSVMRGGGLAKNIQYF
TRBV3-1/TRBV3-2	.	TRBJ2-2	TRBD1	TGTGCCAGCAGCCAGGGACAGGCGATATATGGGGAGCTGTTTTTT	CASSQGQAIYGELFF
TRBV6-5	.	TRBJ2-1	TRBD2	TGTGCCAGCAGTTACTCCCCTAGCGGGGGATTGCAGTTCTTC	CASSYSPSGGLQFF
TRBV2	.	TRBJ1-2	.	TGTGCCAGCAGATTGGCGCCCTATGGCTACACCTTC	CASRLAPYGYTF
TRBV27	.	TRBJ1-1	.	TGTGCCAGCAGCCCCGGGCAGGTCAACACTGAAGCTTTCTTT	CASSPGQVNTEAFF
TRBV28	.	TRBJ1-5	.	TGTGCCAGCACTTCTAGCTCGGGCAGGGGTGCAAATCAGCCCCAGCATTTT	CASTSSSGRGANQPQHF
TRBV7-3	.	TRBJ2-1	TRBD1	TGTGCCAGCAGCGTTAACAGGGGGTTCTACAATGAGCAGTTCTTC	CASSVNRGFYNEQFF
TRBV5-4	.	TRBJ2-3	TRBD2	TGTGCCAGCAGTTCACGGACTAGCCACACAGATACGCAGTATTTT	CASSSRTSHTDTQYF
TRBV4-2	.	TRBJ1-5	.	TGTGCCAGCAGCCAGGCATTCGACACATACAATCAGCCCCAGCATTTT	CASSQAFDTYNQPQHF
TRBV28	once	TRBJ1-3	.	TGTGCCAGCCTATCCTCACTCTCTGGAAACACCATATATTTT	CASLSSLSGNTIYF
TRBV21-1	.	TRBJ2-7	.	TGTGCCAGCAGCAAAAGGGAAAAGAGTTCGGGCGAGCTACCCTACGAGCAGTACTTC	CASSKREKSSGELPYEQYF
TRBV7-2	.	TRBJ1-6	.	TGTGCCAGCAGCACCTGGGGGGTTGGTTCACCCCTCCACTTT	CASSTWGVGSPLHF
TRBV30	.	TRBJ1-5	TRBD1	TGTGCCCGGAATTTGGCAGGGGGGCTCAATCAGCCCCAGCATTTT	CARNLAGGLNQPQHF
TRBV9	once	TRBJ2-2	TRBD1	TGTGCCAGCAGCGTGGCCCAGGGGGCCCCCGGGGAGCTGTTTTTT	CASSVAQGAPGELFF
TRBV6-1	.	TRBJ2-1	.	TGTGCCAGCAGTGATTTGGGGGTCGCCTACAATGAGCAGTTCTTC	CASSDLGVAYNEQFF
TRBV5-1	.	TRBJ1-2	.	TGCGCCAGCAGCCGTAACGGGGAGAACACCTTC	CASSRNGENTF
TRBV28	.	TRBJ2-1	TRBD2	TGTGCCAGCAGTTTCTTGGGGATAGCGGGGGGGGCAGGCTACAATGAGCAGTTCTTC	CASSFLGIAGGAGYNEQFF
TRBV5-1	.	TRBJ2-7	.	TGCGCCAGCTGGCCCCTCGGGAGCTACGAGCAGTACTTC	CASWPLGSYEQYF
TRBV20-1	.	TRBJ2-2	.	TGCAGTGCTAGTAAGCCGGCGGGCACCGGGGAGCTGTTTTTT	CSASKPAGTGELFF
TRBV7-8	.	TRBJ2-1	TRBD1	TGTGCCAGCAGCTCTATACAGGGGGCGGGGGACAATGAGCAGTTCTTC	CASSSIQGAGDNEQFF
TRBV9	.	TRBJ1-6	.	TGTGCCAGCAGCCAGGATGAGGAATCACCCCTCCACTTT	CASSQDEESPLHF
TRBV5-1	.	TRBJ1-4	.	TGCGCCAGCACCCCCGGGCAGGGCTTTAATGAAAAACTGTTTTTT	CASTPGQGFNEKLFF
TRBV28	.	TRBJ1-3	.	TGTGCCAGCAGGGGGGGACCGAGCCTCTCTGGAAACACCATATATTTT	CASRGGPSLSGNTIYF
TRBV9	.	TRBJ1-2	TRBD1	TGTGCCAGTAGCCCCCCTATTGGGACAGGGTTAGGCTACACCTTC	CASSPPIGTGLGYTF
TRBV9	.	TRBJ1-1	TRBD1	TGTGCCAGCAGCGTAGAGGGGACAGGTCGCACTGAAGCTTTCTTT	CASSVEGTGRTEAFF
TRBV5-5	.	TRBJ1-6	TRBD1	TGTGCCAGCAGCTTAGGGGGCACCTATAATTCACCCCTCCACTTT	CASSLGGTYNSPLHF
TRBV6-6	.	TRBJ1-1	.	TGTGCCAGCAGTTACTTGAGGGAGGGCACTGAAGCTTTCTTT	CASSYLREGTEAFF
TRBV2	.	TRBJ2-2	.	TGTGCCAGCAGTATCTCCATGGGCCGAAACACCGGGGAGCTGTTTTTT	CASSISMGRNTGELFF
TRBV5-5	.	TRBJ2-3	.	TGTGCCAGCAGCCCGGGACACAGCACAGATACGCAGTATTTT	CASSPGHSTDTQYF
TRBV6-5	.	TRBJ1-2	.	TGTGCCAGCAGTTACTCGAGGTTACGACAGGAAGATGGCTACACCTTC	CASSYSRLRQEDGYTF
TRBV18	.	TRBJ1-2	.	TGTGCCAGCTCACGACAGGACCGAGCTAACTATGGCTACACCTTC	CASSRQDRANYGYTF
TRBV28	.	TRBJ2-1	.	TGTGCCAGCAGTAGGGACCCCTACAGACCTGAGCAGTTCTTC	CASSRDPYRPEQFF
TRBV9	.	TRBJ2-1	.	TGTGCCAGCAGCAGGTCGTACAATGAGCAGTTCTTC	CASSRSYNEQFF
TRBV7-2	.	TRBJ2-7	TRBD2	TGTGCCAGCAGCCTGGGGGGGGGACTCTCCTACGAGCAGTACTTC	CASSLGGGLSYEQYF
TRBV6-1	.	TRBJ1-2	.	TGTGCCAGCAGTGAAAGAGTCGCGCACAGTTCCTATGGCTACACCTTC	CASSERVAHSSYGYTF
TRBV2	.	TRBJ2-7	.	TGTGCCAGCTTAGAGGAGGTTGGACTGAGGAGCTCCTACGAGCAGTACTTC	CASLEEVGLRSSYEQYF